These 28 T cell receptor beta chains share one sample of origin, sequenced in a study of T cell repertoires in cytomegalovirus infection. MiXCR, applied by TCRdb to the reads, yields one record per CDR3 protein. Seen here are 200,000 to 300,000 distinct CDR3 sequences, around an eighth observed once, and the top ten hold approximately 1.8%. Input material: PBMCs. The receptor set was obtained from a human donor in good health (CMV status not recorded). Some clones in this sample may be carry-over from other donors' samples.

This sequence joins TRBV20-1 and TRBJ1-2, with TRBD1 as a possible D gene (5 bases). Deletions cut 2 bases from V and 4 bases from J, with 14 bases between. The CDR3 runs to 14 residues. Per the germline V gene, CDR1 is DFQATT and CDR2 is SNEGSKA (reference sequence). The CDR3 is CSARRRGYVYGYTF. Written as DNA, the CDR3 is TGCAGTGCTAGAAGACGGGGGTACGTCTATGGCTACACCTTC.

In its sample, this clonotype was seen many times. DNA for the CDR3: TGTGCCAGCAGCCCGGGACAGGCGAACACTGAAGCTTTCTTT. Its protein is CASSPGQANTEAFF. This chain connects TRBV7-2 to TRBJ1-1; the match to TRBD1 covers 8 bases. Losses at the gene ends were 5 bases for V and 1 base for J; bases not matched to a gene: 3. Germline values: CDR1 SGHTA, CDR2 FQGNSA. CDR3 length: 14 residues.

In its sample, this clonotype was seen many times. The chain links TRBV28 to TRBJ2-7; no clear D gene. Germline V CDR1 and CDR2: MDHEN, SYDVKM. Trimming took off 6 bases at V and 0 bases at J, with 9 bases between the two ends. The CDR3 length is 13 residues. DNA for the CDR3: TGTGCCAGCAGGCGGCAGGCCTCCTACGAGCAGTACTTC. Translated, it gives CASRRQASYEQYF.

This clonotype was recorded many times. The chain has TRBV7-2 and TRBJ2-1; 7 bases are a match to TRBD1. This CDR3 is built from 14 residues. Germline values: CDR1 SGHTA, CDR2 FQGNSA. The V gene end was trimmed by 5 bases and the J gene end by 13 bases; junction bases not matched to a gene: 14. This CDR3 reads CASSPPGDRVHQFF. The CDR3 bases are TGTGCCAGCAGCCCCCCGGGCGACAGGGTACACCAGTTCTTC. The variable domain in full, completed from reference TRBV7-2 and TRBJ2-1, reads GAGVSQSPSNKVTEKGKDVELRCDPISGHTALYWYRQSLGQGLEFLIYFQGNSAPDKSGLPSDRFSAERTGGSVSTLTIQRTQQEDSAVYLCASSPPGDRVHQFFGPGTRLTVL.

This clonotype came up a few times. In DNA, the CDR3 is TGTGCCAGCAGCCGAGCGGGGTCTAGCACAGATACGCAGTATTTT. Its protein product is CASSRAGSSTDTQYF. The rearrangement links TRBV9 to TRBJ2-3, with 7 nucleotides matching TRBD2. CDR1 is SGDLS, CDR2 YYNGEE, per germline. After removal of 4 bases from V and 0 bases from J, the junction contained 5 bases not matched to a gene. There are 15 residues in the CDR3. Drawing the rest from reference TRBV9 and TRBJ2-3, the complete variable domain is DSGVTQTPKHLITATGQRVTLRCSPRSGDLSVYWYQQSLDQGLQFLIQYYNGEERAKGNILERFSAQQFPDLHSELNLSSLELGDSALYFCASSRAGSSTDTQYFGPGTRLTVL.

This clonotype has a count of ten or more. The chain recombines TRBV7-2 with TRBJ2-6; a weak D match, TRBD2 (6 bases). The CDR3 runs to 17 residues. V lost 1 base, J lost 0 bases, and 10 bases lay in between. CDR1 is SGHTA and CDR2 is FQGNSA in the germline V gene. As DNA, the CDR3 is TGTGCCAGCAGCTTAGGACTGACTAGCTCTGGGGCCAACGTCCTGACTTTC. Residues: CASSLGLTSSGANVLTF.

This chain uses TRBV15 with TRBJ2-1; no reliable D call. Between the trimmed V and J ends, which lost 4 bases and 0 bases, there was a span of 13 bases. Germline V gives CDR1 LNHNV, CDR2 YYDKDF (reference sequence). The CDR3 loop spans 16 amino acids. CDR3 coding DNA: TGTGCCACCAGCACCACGCGCGCATTCTCCTACAATGAGCAGTTCTTC. It codes for CATSTTRAFSYNEQFF.

The CDR3 DNA reads as TGTGCCAGTAGTATGACTAGCTTGAATGAGCAGTTCTTC. Translating it yields CASSMTSLNEQFF. The chain is built from TRBV19 and TRBJ2-1, with 7 bases aligning to TRBD2. The J segment lost 7 bases and the V segment lost 3 bases, leaving 3 bases of the junction unmatched. This CDR3 is 13 amino acids long. From germline, CDR1 is LNHDA and CDR2 SQIVND (reference sequence).

This chain uses TRBV12-3 or TRBV12-4 with TRBJ2-7, with D possibly TRBD2 on 5 matching bases. Trimming cost V 6 bases and J 10 bases, with 19 bases left between them. This CDR3 spans 13 amino acids. CDR3 bases: TGTGCCAGCAGCTCCCGGGATAGGTCTGCTCAGTACTTC. Translated: CASSSRDRSAQYF.

Notes on this clonotype: At one end the junction does not follow the germline gene, possibly because of a read error. The chain carries TRBV6-6 and TRBJ1-5; D possibly corresponds to TRBD1 (5 bases). Germline CDR1 reads MNHNY; CDR2 reads SVGAGI (reference sequence). The CDR3 extends over 16 amino acids. The DNA for the CDR3 is TGTGCCAGCAGCTACTCCGGACAATCCCCCCCGGAGCCCCAGCATTTT. Protein: CASSYSGQSPPEPQHF.

This clonotype was found a few times. The rearrangement joins TRBV6-2 or TRBV6-3 to TRBJ2-2, with 8 bases fitting TRBD1. Germline CDR1 reads MNHEY; CDR2 reads SVGEGT. There are 14 residues in the CDR3. V lost 4 bases to trimming and J lost 4 bases; unmatched junction nucleotides: 2. The CDR3 sequence is CASSSTGGTGELFF. In DNA, the CDR3 is TGTGCCAGCAGTTCCACAGGGGGCACCGGGGAGCTGTTTTTT.

This chain links TRBV20-1 with TRBJ1-5; D uncertain. The CDR3 loop spans 15 amino acids. Germline CDR1 reads DFQATT; CDR2 reads SNEGSKA (reference sequence). V shed 1 base and J shed 3 bases, with 13 bases lying between them. The CDR3 DNA reads as TGCAGTGCTAGAGTCGACTCGGGAAACAATCAGCCCCAGCATTTT. Its protein product is CSARVDSGNNQPQHF.

This clonotype was recorded many times. The V call is TRBV7-9, the J call TRBJ2-5; D uncertain. The CDR3 sequence is 11 residues long. CDR1 is SEHNR and CDR2 is FQNEAQ in the germline V gene (reference sequence). The V end was cut by 8 bases, the J end by 5 bases, with 9 bases between. CDR3 sequence (DNA): TGTGCCAGCGGAACAACGGAGACCCAGTACTTC. Translation gives CASGTTETQYF.

This rearrangement joins TRBV28 to TRBJ2-1; TRBD2 matches 10 bases. Germline V gene lookup returns CDR1 MDHEN and CDR2 SYDVKM. The length of the CDR3 is 16 residues. V trimming: 0 bases; J trimming: 5 bases; junction bases outside the gene matches: 4. The CDR3 loop reads CASSLWASGSHNEQFF. For the CDR3, the DNA is TGTGCCAGCAGTTTATGGGCTAGCGGGAGCCACAATGAGCAGTTCTTC.

The chain uses TRBV20-1 and TRBJ2-5; D gene ambiguous. The germline V gene has CDR1 DFQATT and CDR2 SNEGSKA (reference sequence). CDR3 length: 11 residues. With 7 bases removed from V and 2 bases from J, the gap between germline ends came to 8 bases. The CDR3 spells CSGQAQETQYF. The CDR3 bases are TGCAGTGGGCAGGCACAAGAGACCCAGTACTTC.

The chain joins TRBV5-5 to TRBJ2-7; weak D call: TRBD1 (5 bases). This CDR3 comprises 16 residues. Germline CDR1 reads SGHKS; CDR2 reads YYEKEE (reference sequence). V was shortened by 0 bases and J by 3 bases, with 16 bases between the two germline ends. CDR3 amino acids: CASSLGLSGQVYEQYF. CDR3 sequence (DNA): TGTGCCAGCAGCTTGGGTTTATCAGGGCAAGTCTACGAGCAGTACTTC.

This clonotype has a handful of counts. The J gene is TRBJ1-2, the V gene TRBV7-9, with no clear D. V lost 1 base and J 4 bases, leaving 7 bases between the germline ends. Germline V gives CDR1 SEHNR, CDR2 FQNEAQ (reference sequence). This CDR3 is built from 13 residues. CDR3 amino acids: CASSLDLPYGYTF. The CDR3 DNA follows: TGTGCCAGCAGCTTAGACCTTCCCTATGGCTACACCTTC.

This clonotype was picked up many times. The chain couples TRBV6-2 or TRBV6-3 to TRBJ2-1, with D perhaps TRBD1 or TRBD2 (5 bases each). This CDR3 has 15 amino acids. Per germline, CDR1 MNHEY and CDR2 SVGEGT. Trimming took off 2 bases at V and 8 bases at J, with 16 bases between the two ends. DNA for the CDR3: TGTGCCAGCAGTTACGGGGGATGGGGGTTCGATGAGCAGTTCTTC. Its translation: CASSYGGWGFDEQFF.

This clonotype occurred many times. This sequence joins TRBV7-8 and TRBJ2-6, with D unclear. The germline V gene encodes CDR1 SGHVS and CDR2 FQNEAQ. The CDR3 sequence is 15 residues long. Trimming took off 4 bases at V and 0 bases at J, with 7 bases between the two ends. Here the CDR3 DNA reads TGTGCCAGCAGCTCTCAGAGCTCTGGGGCCAACGTCCTGACTTTC. Translated, it gives CASSSQSSGANVLTF.

This clonotype occurred many times. The chain employs TRBV7-2 and TRBJ1-2; D gene uncertain. The germline V and J ends were trimmed by 3 bases and 1 base, with 9 bases remaining between them. The CDR3 length is 14 residues. Germline V gene data show CDR1 as SGHTA and CDR2 as FQGNSA. The CDR3 DNA follows: TGTGCCAGCAGCTTTATTCCGGTTAACTATGGCTACACCTTC. Translated, it gives CASSFIPVNYGYTF.

This clonotype showed up many times. The rearrangement uses TRBV7-2 and TRBJ2-7, with TRBD2 matching over 7 bases. With V trimmed by 5 bases and J by 12 bases, 7 bases remained unmatched. The germline CDR1 and CDR2 sequences are SGHTA and FQGNSA. The CDR3 has 11 residues. CDR3 coding DNA: TGTGCCAGCAGCCCGGGGACTAACCCGTACTTC. This translates into CASSPGTNPYF.

This rearrangement joins TRBV6-5 to TRBJ1-1, with D perhaps matching TRBD1 (5 bases). Germline CDR1 MNHEY, CDR2 SVGAGI. The CDR3 is made up of 13 amino acids. With 3 bases removed from V and 5 bases from J, the gap between germline ends came to 10 bases. Written as DNA, the CDR3 is TGTGCCAGCAGTTATGGATGGGGGACTGAAGCTTTCTTT. It encodes CASSYGWGTEAFF.

This clonotype was recorded at least ten times. V is TRBV12-3 or TRBV12-4 and J is TRBJ2-1; no clear D. V dropped 0 bases and J dropped 0 bases, with 12 bases sitting between them. The CDR3 sequence is 17 residues long. CDR3 DNA: TGTGCCAGCAGTTTAGCCCTTGACTCCAGCTCCTACAATGAGCAGTTCTTC. Amino acids: CASSLALDSSSYNEQFF.

This clonotype was seen many times. The J gene is TRBJ2-7, the V gene TRBV11-2; no definite D call. Germline loops: CDR1 SGHAT, CDR2 FQNNGV. Deletions cut 6 bases from V and 1 base from J, with 16 bases between. The CDR3 loop spans 15 amino acids. The CDR3 sequence is CASRGIRRASYEQYF. The DNA of the CDR3 is TGTGCCAGCAGGGGAATCAGGAGAGCTTCCTACGAGCAGTACTTC.

V usage is TRBV12-3 or TRBV12-4 and J usage is TRBJ1-5, with 7 bases identical to TRBD1. Trimming at V came to 6 bases and at J to 7 bases, leaving 6 bases not matched to a gene. The CDR3 covers 13 residues. For the CDR3, the DNA is TGTGCCAGCAGCACAGGGGAGAGGCAGCCCCAGCATTTT. This gives the protein CASSTGERQPQHF.

In its sample, this clonotype was seen many times. The rearrangement joins TRBV24-1 to TRBJ2-1, with D perhaps matching TRBD1 or TRBD2 (5 bases each). Per the germline V gene, CDR1 is KGHDR and CDR2 is SFDVKD. Trimming left V 5 bases short and J 8 bases short, with 9 bases between. The CDR3 has 12 residues. The CDR3 DNA reads as TGTGCCACCAGTGGGGGGAGTCATGAGCAGTTCTTC. The encoded protein is CATSGGSHEQFF.

There are a few counts of this clonotype. The V call is TRBV3-1, the J call TRBJ2-7, with TRBD2 matching 13 bases. Germline V gene lookup returns CDR1 LGHDT and CDR2 YNNKEL (reference sequence). V was pared by 3 bases and J by 6 bases, with 2 bases of the junction left unmatched. This CDR3 has 14 residues. CDR3 DNA: TGTGCCAGCAGCCAGTGGACTAGCGGGAGCGAGCAGTACTTC. Translation gives CASSQWTSGSEQYF.

This clonotype occurred many times. The chain uses TRBV28 and TRBJ2-1, with 8 bases identical to TRBD2. The CDR3 has 15 residues. Trimming at V came to 4 bases and at J to 7 bases, leaving 9 bases not matched to a gene. Per the germline V gene, CDR1 is MDHEN and CDR2 is SYDVKM. CDR3 DNA: TGTGCCAGCAGTTCTTCAAGCGGGAGAAGGAATGAGCAGTTCTTC. Translation gives CASSSSSGRRNEQFF.